A single count supports the clone carrying this TCR beta chain. Its antigen is not identified. Primed by a sample-barcoded 5' primer and a J-beta primer mix, a second PCR proceeded for about 7 to 12 cycles. TCRdb re-called the 5' RACE reads through MiXCR, storing one row per CDR3 protein. The sample records roughly 680,000 distinct CDR3 sequences, 45% to 60% being singletons. The sample belongs to a study of blood T cells in healthy people across ages. General study results and limits: PBMCs that were unsorted prevented a conclusive naive versus antigen-experienced comparison.

Germline lookup yields CDR1 MGHDK and CDR2 SYGVNS. This CDR3 spans 18 amino acids. Losses at the gene ends were 1 base for V and 1 base for J; bases not matched to a gene: 10. The source is a woman of 80 years or more in good health. This sequence joins TRBV25-1 and TRBJ2-3; TRBD2 aligns across 8 bases. The material sequenced was blood. CDR3 loop: CASSESTGGVLGTDTQYF. The DNA for the CDR3 is TGTGCCAGCAGTGAATCCACGGGAGGGGTTTTGGGCACAGATACGCAGTATTTT.